This T cell receptor beta chain emerged from a study of T cell changes during pregnancy in multiple sclerosis. This CDR3 comprises 16 residues. Germline V gene sequence: CDR1 KGHSH, CDR2 LQKENI. Trimming cost V 1 base and J 0 bases, with 12 bases left between them. The data were produced by immunoSEQ multiplex PCR, yet TCRdb's version contains in-frame clones alone and is incomplete. The sample shows about 75,000 clones, about 89% of them seen only once. The rearrangement uses TRBV18 and TRBJ1-1; D is unclear. Sequencing was performed on peripheral blood, taken in the first trimester of pregnancy. This sequence originates from a female donor in good health, enrolled as a control in a pregnancy study. The CDR3 sequence: CASSPRALRMNTEAFF. CDR3 in DNA: TGTGCCAGCTCACCACGGGCTTTACGGATGAACACTGAAGCTTTCTTT.